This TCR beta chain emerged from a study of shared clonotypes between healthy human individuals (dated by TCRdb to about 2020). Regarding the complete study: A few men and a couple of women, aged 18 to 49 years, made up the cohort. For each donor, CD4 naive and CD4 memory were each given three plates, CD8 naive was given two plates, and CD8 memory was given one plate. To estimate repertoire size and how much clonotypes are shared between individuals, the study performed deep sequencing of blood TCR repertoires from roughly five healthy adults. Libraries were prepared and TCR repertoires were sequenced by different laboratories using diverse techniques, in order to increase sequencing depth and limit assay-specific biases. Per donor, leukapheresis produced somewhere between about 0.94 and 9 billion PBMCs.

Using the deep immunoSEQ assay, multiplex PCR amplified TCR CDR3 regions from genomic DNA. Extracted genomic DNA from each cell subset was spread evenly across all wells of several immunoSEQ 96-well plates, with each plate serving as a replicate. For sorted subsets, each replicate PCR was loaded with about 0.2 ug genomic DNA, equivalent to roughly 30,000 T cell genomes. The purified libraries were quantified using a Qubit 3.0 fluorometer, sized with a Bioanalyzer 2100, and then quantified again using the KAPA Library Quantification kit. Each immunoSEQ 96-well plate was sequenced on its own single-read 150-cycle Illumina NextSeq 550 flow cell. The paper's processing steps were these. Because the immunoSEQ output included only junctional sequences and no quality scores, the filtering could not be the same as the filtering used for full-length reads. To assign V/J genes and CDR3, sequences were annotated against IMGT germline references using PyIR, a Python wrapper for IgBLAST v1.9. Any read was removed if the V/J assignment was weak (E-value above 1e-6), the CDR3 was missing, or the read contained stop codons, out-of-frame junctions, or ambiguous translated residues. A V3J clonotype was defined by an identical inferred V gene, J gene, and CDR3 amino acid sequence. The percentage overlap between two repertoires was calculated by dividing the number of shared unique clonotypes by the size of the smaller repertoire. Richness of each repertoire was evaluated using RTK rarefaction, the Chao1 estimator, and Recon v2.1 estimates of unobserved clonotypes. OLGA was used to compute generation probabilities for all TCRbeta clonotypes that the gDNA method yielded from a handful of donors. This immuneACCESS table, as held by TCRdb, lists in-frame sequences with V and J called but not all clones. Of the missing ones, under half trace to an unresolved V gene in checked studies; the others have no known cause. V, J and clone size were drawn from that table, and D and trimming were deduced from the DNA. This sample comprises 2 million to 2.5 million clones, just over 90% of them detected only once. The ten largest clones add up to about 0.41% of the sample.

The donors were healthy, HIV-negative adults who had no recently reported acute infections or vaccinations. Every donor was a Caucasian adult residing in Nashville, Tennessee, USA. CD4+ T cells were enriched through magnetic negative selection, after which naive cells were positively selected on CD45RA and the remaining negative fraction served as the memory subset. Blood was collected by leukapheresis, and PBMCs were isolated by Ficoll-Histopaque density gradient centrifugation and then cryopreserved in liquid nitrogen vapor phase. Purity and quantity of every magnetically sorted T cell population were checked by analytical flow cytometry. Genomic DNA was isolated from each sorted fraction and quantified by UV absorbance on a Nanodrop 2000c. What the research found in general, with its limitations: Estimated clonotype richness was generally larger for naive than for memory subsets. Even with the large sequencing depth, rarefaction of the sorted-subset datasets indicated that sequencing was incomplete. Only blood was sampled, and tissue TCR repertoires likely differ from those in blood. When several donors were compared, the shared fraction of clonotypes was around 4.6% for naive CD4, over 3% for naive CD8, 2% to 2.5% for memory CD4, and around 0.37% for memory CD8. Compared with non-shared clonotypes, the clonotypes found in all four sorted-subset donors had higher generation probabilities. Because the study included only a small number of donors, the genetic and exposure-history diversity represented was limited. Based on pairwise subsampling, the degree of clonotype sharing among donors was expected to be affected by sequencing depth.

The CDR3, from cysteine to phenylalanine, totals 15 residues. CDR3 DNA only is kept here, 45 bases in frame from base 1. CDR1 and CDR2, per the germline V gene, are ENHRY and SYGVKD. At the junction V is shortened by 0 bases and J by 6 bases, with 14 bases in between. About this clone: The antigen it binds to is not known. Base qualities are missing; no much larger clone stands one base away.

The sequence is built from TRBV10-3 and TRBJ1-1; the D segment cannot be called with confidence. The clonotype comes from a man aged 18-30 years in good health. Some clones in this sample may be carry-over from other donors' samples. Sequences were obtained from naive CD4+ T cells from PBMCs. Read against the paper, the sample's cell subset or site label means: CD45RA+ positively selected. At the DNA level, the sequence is TGTGCCATCAGTGAGTCGGCCCGTGTGGTCGCTGAAGCTTTCTTT. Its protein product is CAISESARVVAEAFF.